This T cell receptor beta chain comes out of a study of blood T cell repertoires in COVID-19. About the study: T cells, B-cell-depleted T cells, or PBMCs supplied cDNA or gDNA.

In the original processing: How many nucleated cells were present was estimated from reference gene primer amplification. Here immunoSEQ multiplex PCR was the method, and the copy in TCRdb shows in-frame clones only, minus some. V and J calls and clone size are given by that table; D and trimming were obtained from the DNA. The sample has some 150,000 clones; about 79% are singletons. This CDR3 has 18 residues. The V and J ends lost 0 bases and 0 bases, in that order; junction bases with no gene match: 6. The germline V gene encodes CDR1 SGHTA and CDR2 FQGTGA. This clone was detected only a few times. Study members were between roughly 18 and 100 years old and lived in over 20 US regions. In assigning cohorts, the study relied on participant-reported clinical history.

The sequencing sample was made of PBMCs or T cells enriched from blood (not recorded which). The TCR originated in a man in his fifties or sixties who had recovered from COVID-19. The chain joins TRBV7-3 to TRBJ2-3; the match to TRBD2 covers 10 bases. CDR3 protein: CASSLTASGGASTDTQYF. In DNA, the CDR3 is TGTGCCAGCAGCTTAACGGCTAGCGGGGGAGCTAGCACAGATACGCAGTATTTT.